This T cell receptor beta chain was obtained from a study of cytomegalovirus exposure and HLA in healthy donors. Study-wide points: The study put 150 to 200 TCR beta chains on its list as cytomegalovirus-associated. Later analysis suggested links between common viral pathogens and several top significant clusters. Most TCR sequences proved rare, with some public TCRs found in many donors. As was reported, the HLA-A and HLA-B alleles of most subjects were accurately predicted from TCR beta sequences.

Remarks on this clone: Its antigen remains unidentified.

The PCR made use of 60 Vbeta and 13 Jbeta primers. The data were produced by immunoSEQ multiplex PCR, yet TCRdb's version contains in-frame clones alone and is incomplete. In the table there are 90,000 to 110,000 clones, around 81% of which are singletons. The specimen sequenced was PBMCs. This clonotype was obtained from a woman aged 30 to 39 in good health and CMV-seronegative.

This CDR3 reads CSAMMVTGMFF. The CDR3 nucleotides read TGCAGTGCTATGATGGTGACAGGGATGTTTTTT. J is TRBJ1-4 and V is TRBV20-1; 7 bases map to TRBD1. This CDR3 contains 11 residues. CDR1 is DFQATT and CDR2 is SNEGSKA in the germline V gene (reference sequence). Trimming cost V 4 bases and J 15 bases; bases outside gene matches: 8.